This T cell receptor beta chain stems from a study of cytomegalovirus exposure and HLA in healthy donors. CDR3 length equals 17 residues. The germline V gene has CDR1 MRHNA and CDR2 SNTAGT. V gave up 8 bases and J gave up 8 bases, with 28 bases separating them. Study conclusions and caveats: A few chains tied to CMV proved CMV antigen-specific in vitro. Reportedly, fewer N-insertions than the approximately 600-donor mean appeared in an Asian-associated ancestry cluster in a later analysis. In an earlier analysis, about 87% or about 30%: the productive usage of most TCR beta V segments. The sole available immune exposure information was CMV serostatus.

In the case of this clone: Its antigen remains unidentified.

The PCR contained 60 Vbeta and 13 Jbeta primers. The data were produced by immunoSEQ multiplex PCR, yet TCRdb's version contains in-frame clones alone and is incomplete. The data contain 150,000 to 250,000 clones, about four fifths of them singletons. The chain recombines TRBV6-4 with TRBJ2-1; D call uncertain. This sequence was found in a boy aged 2 to 9 in good health and CMV-seronegative. Sample: PBMCs. The CDR3 loop is CASGYGTNSLRYYEQFF. The CDR3, as DNA: TGTGCCAGCGGCTACGGTACAAACAGCCTCCGTTACTATGAGCAGTTCTTC.